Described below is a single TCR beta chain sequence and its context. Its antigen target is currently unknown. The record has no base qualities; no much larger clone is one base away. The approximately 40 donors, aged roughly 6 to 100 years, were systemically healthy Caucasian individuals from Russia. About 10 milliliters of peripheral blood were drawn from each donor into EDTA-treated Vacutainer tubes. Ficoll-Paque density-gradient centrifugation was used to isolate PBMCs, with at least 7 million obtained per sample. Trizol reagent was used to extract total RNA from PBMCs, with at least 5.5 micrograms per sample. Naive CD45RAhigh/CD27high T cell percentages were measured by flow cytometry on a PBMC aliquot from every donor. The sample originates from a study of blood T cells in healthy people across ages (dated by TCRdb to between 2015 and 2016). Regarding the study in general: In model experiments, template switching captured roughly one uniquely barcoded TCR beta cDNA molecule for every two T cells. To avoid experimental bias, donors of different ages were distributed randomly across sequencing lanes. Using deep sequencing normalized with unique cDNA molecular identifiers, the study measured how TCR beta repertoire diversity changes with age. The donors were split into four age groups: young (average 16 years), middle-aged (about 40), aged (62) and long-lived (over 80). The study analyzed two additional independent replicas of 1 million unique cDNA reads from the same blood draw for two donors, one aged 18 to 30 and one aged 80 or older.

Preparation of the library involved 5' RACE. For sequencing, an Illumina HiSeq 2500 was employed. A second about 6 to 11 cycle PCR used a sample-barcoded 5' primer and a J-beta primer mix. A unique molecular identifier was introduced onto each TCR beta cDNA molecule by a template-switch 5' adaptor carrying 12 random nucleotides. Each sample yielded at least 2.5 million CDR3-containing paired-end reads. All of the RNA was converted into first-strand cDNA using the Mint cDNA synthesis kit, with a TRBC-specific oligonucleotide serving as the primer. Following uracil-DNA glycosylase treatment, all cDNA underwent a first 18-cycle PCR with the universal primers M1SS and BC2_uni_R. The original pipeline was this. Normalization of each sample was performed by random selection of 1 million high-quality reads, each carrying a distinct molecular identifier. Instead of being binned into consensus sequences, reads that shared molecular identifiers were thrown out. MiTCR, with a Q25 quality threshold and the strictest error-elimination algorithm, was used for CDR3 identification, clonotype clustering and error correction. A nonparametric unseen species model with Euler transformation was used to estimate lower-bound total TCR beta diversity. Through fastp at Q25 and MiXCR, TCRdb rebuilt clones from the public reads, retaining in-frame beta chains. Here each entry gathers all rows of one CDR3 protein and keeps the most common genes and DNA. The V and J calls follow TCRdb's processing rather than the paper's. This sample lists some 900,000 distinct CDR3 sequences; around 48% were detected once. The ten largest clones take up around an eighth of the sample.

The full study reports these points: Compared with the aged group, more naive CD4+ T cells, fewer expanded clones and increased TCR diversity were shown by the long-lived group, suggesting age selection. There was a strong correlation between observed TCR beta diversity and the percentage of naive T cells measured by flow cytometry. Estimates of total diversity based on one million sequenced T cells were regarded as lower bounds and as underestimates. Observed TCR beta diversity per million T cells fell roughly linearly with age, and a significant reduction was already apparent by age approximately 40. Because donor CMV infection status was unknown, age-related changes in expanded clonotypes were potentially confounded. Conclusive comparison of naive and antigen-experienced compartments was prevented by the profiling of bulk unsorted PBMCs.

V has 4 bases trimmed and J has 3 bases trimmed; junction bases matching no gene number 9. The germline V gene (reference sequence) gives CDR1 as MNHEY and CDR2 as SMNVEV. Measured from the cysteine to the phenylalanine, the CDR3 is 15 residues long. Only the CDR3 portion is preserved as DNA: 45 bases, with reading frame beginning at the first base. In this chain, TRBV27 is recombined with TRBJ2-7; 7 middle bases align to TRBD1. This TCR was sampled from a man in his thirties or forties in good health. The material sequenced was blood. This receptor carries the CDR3 CASSSTGAVGYEQYF. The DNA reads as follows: TGTGCCAGCAGTTCTACAGGGGCGGTAGGCTACGAGCAGTACTTC.